Presented here are 15 T cell receptor beta chains from one specimen sequenced in a study of radiotherapy plus CTLA-4 blockade in lung cancer. Produced via immunoSEQ multiplex PCR; TCRdb's table is partial and in-frame only. The sample includes roughly 50,000 clones, roughly 90% seen only once; the top ten take 15% to 20%. The input for sequencing was peripheral blood, taken from a patient treated with radiotherapy plus ipilimumab. The receptors derive from a human donor with non-small cell lung cancer that progressed on radiotherapy plus ipilimumab. Some clones in this sample may be carry-over from other donors' samples.

V gene TRBV2 combines with J gene TRBJ1-2; D is unclear. The length of the CDR3 is 13 residues. V was shortened by 4 bases and J by 2 bases, with 8 bases between the two germline ends. CDR1 SNHLY and CDR2 FYNNEI come from the germline V gene. The CDR3 reads CASSANSNYGYTF. CDR3 sequence (DNA): TGTGCCAGCAGTGCTAACAGCAACTATGGCTACACCTTC.

This sequence joins TRBV5-1 and TRBJ2-7; possibly TRBD1 for D (6 bases). Trimming shortened V by 0 bases and J by 3 bases, and 13 bases separated the two germline ends. Germline CDR1 and CDR2: SGHRS and YFSETQ. The CDR3 is made up of 15 amino acids. The DNA of the CDR3 is TGCGCCAGCAGCTTGGAGGACAGTCGGTACTACGAGCAGTACTTC. It codes for CASSLEDSRYYEQYF.

This clone was counted only a few times. V gene TRBV6-4 combines with J gene TRBJ2-1, with D perhaps matching TRBD1 (5 bases). CDR3 length: 13 amino acids. Germline V gives CDR1 MRHNA, CDR2 SNTAGT. Trimming stripped 6 bases from V and 6 bases from J, with 12 bases between. The CDR3: CASRRTGSNEQFF. CDR3 in DNA: TGTGCCAGCAGACGCACAGGATCCAATGAGCAGTTCTTC.

As concerns this clone: A read error may account for a junction end that differs from germline. The rearrangement joins TRBV9 to TRBJ2-3; 8 positions agree with TRBD2. The germline CDR1 and CDR2 sequences are SGDLS and YYNGEE. The CDR3 length is 13 residues. CDR3 loop: CGSSGGGPDTQYF. In DNA form, the CDR3 reads TGTGGCAGCAGCGGCGGGGGGCCAGATACGCAGTATTTT.

The chain uses TRBV6-1 and TRBJ1-2; a weak D match, TRBD1 (5 bases). The V end was cut by 4 bases, the J end by 8 bases, with 11 bases between. This CDR3 comprises 12 residues. The germline gives CDR1 MNHNS, CDR2 SASEGT. The CDR3 is CASSGTSRGYTF. CDR3 DNA: TGTGCCAGCAGTGGGACATCTCGCGGCTACACCTTC.

The chain links TRBV7-9 to TRBJ2-1; a weak D match, TRBD1 (6 bases). The CDR3 covers 12 residues. CDR1 and CDR2 (germline): SEHNR, FQNEAQ (reference sequence). Trimming took 5 bases from V and 10 from J, leaving 12 bases between them. CDR3 sequence (DNA): TGTGCCAGCAGCGCTAACAGGGCCGAGCAGTTCTTC. Its translation is CASSANRAEQFF.

This chain uses TRBV6-5 with TRBJ1-2; D remains ambiguous. Germline CDR1 and CDR2: MNHEY and SVGAGI. This CDR3 spans 12 amino acids. Trimming removed 4 bases at V and 8 bases at J, with 11 bases between. In DNA, the CDR3 is TGTGCCAGCAGTTCTATGGTTCAAGGCTACACCTTC. Protein sequence: CASSSMVQGYTF.

The V and J genes are TRBV10-3 and TRBJ1-1; 9 bases align to TRBD1. V dropped 7 bases and J dropped 1; count of bases not matched to a gene: 10. The CDR3 runs to 16 residues. Germline V gene sequence: CDR1 ENHRY, CDR2 SYGVKD. The CDR3 nucleotides are TGTGCCATCAATCATCAACCGGGACAGGGGAACACTGAAGCTTTCTTT. Translated, it gives CAINHQPGQGNTEAFF.

The chain recombines TRBV6-4 with TRBJ1-2; TRBD1 agrees at 9 bases. V lost 1 base to trimming and J lost 4 bases; unmatched junction nucleotides: 7. CDR1 MRHNA and CDR2 SNTAGT come from the germline V gene. The CDR3 consists of 16 residues. This chain's CDR3 is CASSDYRTGEAYGYTF. CDR3 nucleotide sequence: TGTGCCAGCAGTGACTACAGGACAGGGGAGGCCTATGGCTACACCTTC.

V is TRBV7-3 and J is TRBJ2-1; a weak D match, TRBD2 (7 bases). V gave up 5 bases and J gave up 4 bases, with 15 bases separating them. Germline loops: CDR1 SGHTA, CDR2 FQGTGA. This CDR3 has 15 residues. The CDR3 DNA reads TGTGCCAGCAGCCCGGGGGGCGCAGTGTACAATGAGCAGTTCTTC. Translated, it gives CASSPGGAVYNEQFF. Supplemented by reference TRBV7-3 and TRBJ2-1, the full variable domain reads GAGVSQTPSNKVTEKGKYVELRCDPISGHTALYWYRQSLGQGPEFLIYFQGTGAADDSGLPNDRFFAVRPEGSVSTLKIQRTERGDSAVYLCASSPGGAVYNEQFFGPGTRLTVL.

The chain is built from TRBV19 and TRBJ2-3; 12 bases fit TRBD2. V was pared by 4 bases and J by 4 bases, with 9 bases of the junction left unmatched. CDR3 length: 17 residues. Germline V gives CDR1 LNHDA, CDR2 SQIVND (reference sequence). CDR3 residues: CASSKWTSGEDPDTQYF. The DNA for the CDR3 is TGTGCCAGTAGTAAGTGGACTAGCGGGGAGGACCCAGATACGCAGTATTTT.

The chain is built from TRBV11-2 and TRBJ2-5; D is unclear. Per germline, CDR1 SGHAT and CDR2 FQNNGV. The V gene lost 1 base and the J gene lost 2 bases, with 8 bases spanning the gap. The CDR3 length is 14 residues. The CDR3 bases are TGTGCCAGCAGCTTAGGGCTCTTACAAGAGACCCAGTACTTC. Translated, it gives CASSLGLLQETQYF.

The gene calls are TRBV5-1 and TRBJ1-5, with TRBD1 as a possible D gene (6 bases). The CDR3 runs 15 residues. The V gene's germline CDR1 is SGHRS and CDR2 YFSETQ. Between the trimmed V and J ends, which lost 0 bases and 3 bases, there was a span of 10 bases. In DNA form, the CDR3 reads TGCGCCAGCAGCTTGGCTACAGGGCCCAATCAGCCCCAGCATTTT. It specifies CASSLATGPNQPQHF. The full variable domain, with the rest looked up from reference TRBV5-1 and TRBJ1-5, is KAGVTQTPRYLIKTRGQQVTLSCSPISGHRSVSWYQQTPGQGLQFLFEYFSETQRNKGNFPGRFSGRQFSNSRSEMNVSTLELGDSALYLCASSLATGPNQPQHFGDGTRLSIL.

J is TRBJ2-7 and V is TRBV21-1; the table calls TRBD1, which could not be checked here. TRBV21-1 is flagged as a pseudogene. This CDR3 has 17 amino acids. The CDR3 here is CASSAHRGTGNLYEQYF. CDR3 sequence (DNA): TGTGCCAGCAGCGCCCACAGGGGGACAGGGAACCTTTACGAGCAGTACTTC.

The rearrangement uses TRBV11-2 and TRBJ2-7, with 9 bases matching TRBD2. Losses at the gene ends were 1 base for V and 0 bases for J; bases not matched to a gene: 4. Germline V CDR1 and CDR2: SGHAT, FQNNGV. CDR3 length: 16 amino acids. This chain's CDR3 is CASSLGLAGPSYEQYF. CDR3 DNA sequence: TGTGCCAGCAGCTTAGGTCTAGCGGGGCCCTCCTACGAGCAGTACTTC. Together with reference TRBV11-2 and TRBJ2-7, the CDR3 gives the full variable domain: EAGVAQSPRYKIIEKRQSVAFWCNPISGHATLYWYQQILGQGPKLLIQFQNNGVVDDSQLPKDRFSAERLKGVDSTLKIQPAKLEDSAVYLCASSLGLAGPSYEQYFGPGTRLTVT.